This T cell receptor beta chain is drawn from a study of blood T cell repertoires in COVID-19. Clones were read by immunoSEQ multiplex PCR, and TCRdb kept only the in-frame ones, dropping some. The sample shows over 90,000 clones, about 90% of them seen only once. The CDR3 spans 13 residues. J gave up 5 bases and V 3 bases, and 4 bases lay outside the gene matches. Germline assignment: CDR1 DFQATT and CDR2 SNEGSKA (reference sequence). Sequenced sample: peripheral blood. The sequence came from a man between 18 and 35 years old with acute or convalescent COVID-19. The chain links TRBV20-1 to TRBJ1-5; 7 bases map to TRBD1. Here the CDR3 DNA reads TGCAGTGCTAGTGGACAGGCGGATCAGCCCCAGCATTTT. Encoded protein: CSASGQADQPQHF.